This T cell receptor (beta chain) was obtained from a study of control samples from healthy donors and cancer patients. CDR1 is SNHLY and CDR2 is FYNNEI in the germline V gene. The germline V and J ends were trimmed by 7 bases and 7 bases, with 11 bases remaining between them. The CDR3 is 12 residues long. Sequencing used immunoSEQ multiplex PCR; TCRdb keeps in-frame clones, though not all of them. The table lists approximately 150,000 clones, under 90% of them singletons. Sequencing input: blood. This receptor was identified in a young man in good health. The chain joins TRBV2 to TRBJ2-1; tentative D call: TRBD2 (5 bases). In nucleotides, the CDR3 is TGTGCCAGCACTCAAACGGGGAATGAGCAGTTCTTC. Translated: CASTQTGNEQFF.